This T cell receptor (beta chain) derives from a study of CD8+CD57+ T cells in acquired aplastic anemia. V was pared by 7 bases and J by 6 bases, with 15 bases between. This CDR3 is built from 13 residues. From germline, CDR1 is SGHTA and CDR2 FQGTGA. Researchers used genomic DNA as the template to profile TCR beta VDJ and CDR3. TCRdb re-called the reads with MiXCR, one entry per CDR3 protein. This sample carries tens of thousands of distinct CDR3 sequences, approximately 73% of them seen once, and the ten largest clones take over 20%. The origin of this receptor is a human donor in good health, serving as a control. The J gene is TRBJ1-1, the V gene TRBV7-3, with D possibly TRBD1 on 6 matching bases. The sequencing input was sorted CD4+, CD8+, or CD8+CD57+ T cells (not recorded which) from PBMCs. CDR3 region: CASNTRTVAEAFF. Written as DNA, the CDR3 is TGTGCCAGCAACACCCGGACAGTAGCTGAAGCTTTCTTT.